Sequencing of this T cell receptor beta chain was carried out in a study of T cell changes during pregnancy in multiple sclerosis (dated by TCRdb to the late 2010s). Looking at the study overall: Changes in the T cell repertoire over the course of pregnancy were examined in this study in women with multiple sclerosis.

Libraries came from the immunoSEQ multiplex PCR assay. TCRdb mirrors the immuneACCESS table, restricted to in-frame sequences. Some clones are absent from its copies; in checked studies, under half trace to an unresolved V gene, and the reason for the others is unknown. The sample data list over 65,000 clones, and roughly nine tenths of these were observed just once. The ten largest account for over 2% of the sample. Comment on this clone: There is no known antigen for this receptor. Per-base qualities were not stored, and no clone one base away is much larger.

Relative to germline, V is missing 2 bases and J is missing 0 bases, with 8 bases of the junction outside any gene match. As encoded in the germline V gene, CDR1 is SGHDN while CDR2 is FVKESK. There are 17 amino acids in the CDR3, from cysteine to phenylalanine inclusive. Just CDR3 DNA is preserved here, 51 bases in frame from base 1. The sequence links TRBV14 to TRBJ1-2, with 8 middle bases fitting TRBD1. The source was peripheral blood, collected in the first trimester of pregnancy. The sequence came from a female donor with multiple sclerosis, enrolled in a pregnancy study. CDR3 region: CASSQRQGLDANYGYTF. The DNA reads as follows: TGTGCCAGCAGCCAAAGACAGGGGTTAGATGCTAACTATGGCTACACCTTC.